A single sample gave rise to the 3 T cell receptor beta chains below, sequenced in a study of T cell responses to AZD1222 COVID-19 vaccine. The protocol was immunoSEQ multiplex PCR, while the TCRdb copy is restricted to in-frame clones and leaves out a portion. The sample has some 80,000 clones; 80% to 90% are singletons. The sequencing here drew on peripheral blood, taken on day 0 of AZD1222 vaccination. Receptors originate from an adult in good health.

V gene TRBV18 combines with J gene TRBJ2-2; D tentatively fits TRBD1 or TRBD2 (6 bases each). CDR1 is KGHSH, CDR2 LQKENI, per germline. V was shortened by 1 base and J by 3 bases, with 12 bases between the two germline ends. The CDR3 consists of 16 residues. The CDR3 is CASSPLPGADTGELFF. CDR3 in DNA: TGTGCCAGCTCACCACTGCCGGGGGCGGACACCGGGGAGCTGTTTTTT.

This chain links TRBV28 with TRBJ2-7; 15 bases line up with TRBD2. Germline CDR1 reads MDHEN; CDR2 reads SYDVKM. The CDR3 is made up of 18 amino acids. J lost 2 bases, V lost 1 base, and 6 bases had no gene match. DNA for the CDR3: TGTGCCAGCAGTTTATCGGGCGGGACTAGCGGGGGGACCTACGAGCAGTACTTC. This translates into CASSLSGGTSGGTYEQYF.

A note on this clone: The junction does not match germline at one end; this may be a read error. The chain employs TRBV7-7 and TRBJ2-1; 7 positions match TRBD1. The germline CDR1 and CDR2 sequences are SSHAT and FNYEAQ (reference sequence). The CDR3 is 15 amino acids. The CDR3 coding sequence is TGTGCTAGCAGCTTAGAGGGACAGTCTTACAATGAGCAGTTCTTC. Translated, it gives CASSLEGQSYNEQFF.